A single sample is the source of the 28 T cell receptor beta chains below, sequenced in a study of OX40 agonist ivuxolimab in advanced cancers. The repertoire was sequenced with immunoSEQ multiplex PCR; TCRdb's copy has only in-frame clones and lacks some. The table has more than 65,000 clones, approximately 90% seen once. Specimen: CD4+ or CD8+ T cells sorted from blood, collected in a trial of the OX40 agonist ivuxolimab. The source is an adult with an advanced solid tumor such as melanoma, head and neck, liver or kidney cancer.

This sequence joins TRBV27 and TRBJ1-5, with 8 positions matching TRBD1. Germline V CDR1 and CDR2: MNHEY, SMNVEV (reference sequence). The J segment lost 5 bases and the V segment lost 5 bases, leaving 8 bases of the junction unmatched. The CDR3 is 15 amino acids. CDR3 residues: CASSPTRRGHQPQHF. The CDR3 DNA follows: TGTGCCAGCAGTCCCACGCGCAGGGGGCATCAGCCCCAGCATTTT.

J is TRBJ1-6 and V is TRBV5-6, with D uncertain. Trimming pared 4 bases from V and 6 bases from J, leaving 20 bases between. The CDR3 is 17 residues long. The germline V gene encodes CDR1 SGHDT and CDR2 YYEEEE. For the CDR3, the DNA is TGTGCCAGCAGCCCTTCGGGGTTCCGTTTAGGTAATTCACCCCTCCACTTT. Its protein product is CASSPSGFRLGNSPLHF.

The rearrangement joins TRBV28 to TRBJ2-7; 7 bases fit TRBD1. CDR3 length: 14 amino acids. The J segment lost 0 bases and the V segment lost 5 bases, leaving 4 bases of the junction unmatched. Germline values: CDR1 MDHEN, CDR2 SYDVKM. DNA for the CDR3: TGTGCCAGCAGTGCACAGGGGAGCTCCTACGAGCAGTACTTC. Amino acids: CASSAQGSSYEQYF.

This clone was counted once. The rearrangement uses TRBV27 and TRBJ1-4; D is perhaps TRBD1 (5 bases). Trimming shortened V by 3 bases and J by 5 bases, and 10 bases separated the two germline ends. Per the germline V gene, CDR1 is MNHEY and CDR2 is SMNVEV (reference sequence). This CDR3 is built from 14 residues. The CDR3 is CASSFKTANEKLFF. The CDR3 DNA reads TGTGCCAGCAGTTTTAAGACAGCAAATGAAAAACTGTTTTTT.

The CDR3 DNA reads TGTGCCAGCAGTGAAGCCTCGGGACAGAGAAATAGCAATCAGCCCCAGCATTTT. Amino acids: CASSEASGQRNSNQPQHF. The J gene is TRBJ1-5, the V gene TRBV6-1; TRBD1 agrees at 7 bases. CDR1 is MNHNS and CDR2 is SASEGT in the germline V gene. This CDR3 is 18 amino acids long. The ends lost 0 bases at V and 0 bases at J; junction bases unmatched: 8.

The V and J genes are TRBV27 and TRBJ2-2; D is uncertain. The V end was cut by 0 bases, the J end by 8 bases, with 4 bases between. This CDR3 has 12 residues. The V gene's germline CDR1 is MNHEY and CDR2 SMNVEV (reference sequence). CDR3 coding DNA: TGTGCCAGCAGTTTATCACAAGGGGAGCTGTTTTTT. The encoded protein is CASSLSQGELFF.

This clone has a handful of counts. The chain carries TRBV28 and TRBJ1-2; 7 bases align to TRBD1. The V gene's germline CDR1 is MDHEN and CDR2 SYDVKM. V trimming: 5 bases; J trimming: 8 bases; junction bases outside the gene matches: 17. This CDR3 has 16 residues. In DNA, the CDR3 is TGTGCCAGCAGTCCCCTAAGACAGGGTGCTACGGACGGCTACACCTTC. Amino acids: CASSPLRQGATDGYTF.

This chain uses TRBV29-1 with TRBJ2-7; 10 bases agree with TRBD1. Germline lookup yields CDR1 SQVTM and CDR2 ANQGSEA. The CDR3 is 14 residues long. Germline trimming cut 3 bases from V and 1 base from J; bases unmatched to any gene: 3. The CDR3 region is CSVEGQGTSYEQYF. In DNA, the CDR3 is TGCAGCGTTGAGGGACAGGGGACTTCCTACGAGCAGTACTTC.

J is TRBJ1-5 and V is TRBV2; maybe TRBD1 (5 bases). The germline gives CDR1 SNHLY, CDR2 FYNNEI. This CDR3 contains 15 residues. V was shortened by 3 bases and J by 7 bases, with 16 bases between the two germline ends. The CDR3 sequence: CASSDTVGDGQPQHF. The CDR3 DNA reads as TGTGCCAGCAGTGATACGGTAGGGGACGGCCAGCCCCAGCATTTT. The full variable domain, with the rest looked up from reference TRBV2 and TRBJ1-5, is EPEVTQTPSHQVTQMGQEVILRCVPISNHLYFYWYRQILGQKVEFLVSFYNNEISEKSEIFDDQFSVERPDGSNFTLKIRSTKLEDSAMYFCASSDTVGDGQPQHFGDGTRLSIL.

Details on this clone: One junction end disagrees with the germline gene, perhaps due to a read error. The chain is built from TRBV5-1 and TRBJ1-6; 10 bases agree with TRBD1. Germline CDR1 reads SGHRS; CDR2 reads YFSETQ. This CDR3 is 15 amino acids long. Here the CDR3 reads CASSLGGQGDSPPHF. The CDR3 DNA follows: TGCGCCAGCAGCTTGGGAGGACAGGGGGATTCACCCCCCCACTTT.

This clone was counted between two and nine times. V usage is TRBV7-2 and J usage is TRBJ2-7; 9 nucleotides match TRBD2. The V and J ends lost 6 bases and 6 bases, in that order; junction bases with no gene match: 6. CDR3 length: 13 residues. Germline V gene lookup returns CDR1 SGHTA and CDR2 FQGNSA. The CDR3 bases are TGTGCCAGCAGAGCGGGACTAGCCTCCGAGCAGTACTTC. Amino acids: CASRAGLASEQYF.

This chain joins TRBV6-6 and TRBJ2-1; 7 bases are shared with TRBD1. J lost 15 bases, V lost 5 bases, and 10 bases had no gene match. This CDR3 has 12 amino acids. Germline CDR1 MNHNY, CDR2 SVGAGI (reference sequence). The CDR3 DNA reads TGTGCCAGCAGTGTACGGGACAGAGAGGCGTTCTTC. It encodes CASSVRDREAFF.

The chain carries TRBV10-2 and TRBJ2-2, with a tentative D call TRBD2 (7 bases). V gave up 3 bases and J gave up 5 bases, with 22 bases separating them. CDR3 length equals 18 residues. Germline values: CDR1 WSHSY, CDR2 SAAADI. The CDR3 region has the DNA TGCGCCAGCAGTGACGGAGGGGGGGAAGGTATTGTGACCGGGGAGCTGTTTTTT. Its translation is CASSDGGGEGIVTGELFF.

The chain links TRBV28 to TRBJ2-2; 8 positions match TRBD1. The CDR3 sequence is 14 residues long. Trimming removed 4 bases from V and 4 bases from J; junction bases left unmatched: 2. CDR1 and CDR2 from the germline V gene are MDHEN and SYDVKM. The DNA of the CDR3 is TGTGCCAGCAGTTCGGGACAGGTCACCGGGGAGCTGTTTTTT. Translated, it gives CASSSGQVTGELFF.

The chain uses TRBV10-3 and TRBJ1-1, with D unresolved. Trimming cost V 4 bases and J 7 bases, with 7 bases left between them. Germline loops: CDR1 ENHRY, CDR2 SYGVKD. This CDR3 region has 11 residues. The CDR3 sequence is CAISGQFEAFF. Written as DNA, the CDR3 is TGTGCCATCAGTGGGCAGTTTGAAGCTTTCTTT.

The chain joins TRBV30 to TRBJ1-4; D unresolved. Germline-derived CDR1 and CDR2 are GTSNPN and SVGIG (reference sequence). Between the trimmed V and J ends, which lost 5 bases and 7 bases, there was a span of 8 bases. The CDR3 has 11 residues. The CDR3 spells CAWASSEKLFF. The CDR3, as DNA: TGTGCCTGGGCTAGCAGTGAAAAACTGTTTTTT.

The rearrangement links TRBV5-5 to TRBJ2-5, with TRBD2 as a possible D gene (5 bases). The CDR3 length is 15 residues. The V end was cut by 1 base, the J end by 1 base, with 11 bases between. The germline V gene has CDR1 SGHKS and CDR2 YYEKEE (reference sequence). CDR3 DNA sequence: TGTGCCAGCAGCTTGATGGGAGCTACCCAAGAGACCCAGTACTTC. This encodes CASSLMGATQETQYF.

This sequence joins TRBV7-9 and TRBJ2-1; perhaps D is TRBD1 or TRBD2 (5 bases each). V lost 3 bases, J lost 8 bases, and 14 bases lay in between. This CDR3 region has 14 residues. In germline, CDR1 is SEHNR, CDR2 FQNEAQ (reference sequence). CDR3 residues: CASSFLGAPDEQFF. Written as DNA, the CDR3 is TGTGCCAGCAGCTTTCTCGGGGCCCCTGATGAGCAGTTCTTC.

The gene calls are TRBV6-5 and TRBJ2-7, with a possible D match to TRBD1 (6 bases). The CDR3 extends over 14 amino acids. V was pared by 6 bases and J by 1 base, with 13 bases between. CDR1 and CDR2 (germline): MNHEY, SVGAGI. CDR3 loop: CASSASDRSYEQYF. CDR3 bases: TGTGCCAGCAGCGCCAGTGACAGGTCCTACGAGCAGTACTTC.

CDR3 in DNA: TGTGCCAGCAGCTTTCCCGGACAGGGAAGAGTGGCCCAGTACTTC. It specifies CASSFPGQGRVAQYF. The V call is TRBV5-6, the J call TRBJ2-5; 8 nucleotides agree with TRBD1. Losses at the gene ends were 2 bases for V and 9 bases for J; bases not matched to a gene: 12. CDR1 is SGHDT, CDR2 YYEEEE, per germline. The CDR3 has 15 residues.

This sequence joins TRBV6-5 and TRBJ1-6, with D hard to call. The CDR3 consists of 13 residues. Germline V gene data show CDR1 as MNHEY and CDR2 as SVGAGI. Trimming removed 0 bases from V and 8 bases from J, with 5 bases in between. The CDR3 loop is CASSYSGDSPLHF. The DNA for the CDR3 is TGTGCCAGCAGTTACTCGGGAGATTCACCCCTCCACTTT.

CDR3 nucleotides: TGTGCCAGCTCACCACCCACAGAAACCACCGGGGAGCTGTTTTTT. It codes for CASSPPTETTGELFF. The rearrangement joins TRBV18 to TRBJ2-2; D gene uncertain. V lost 0 bases and J 4 bases, leaving 9 bases between the germline ends. The length of the CDR3 is 15 residues. Germline V gene lookup returns CDR1 KGHSH and CDR2 LQKENI.

The chain is built from TRBV15 and TRBJ1-2, with a weak D call TRBD1 (5 bases). The length of the CDR3 is 15 residues. Trimming removed 0 bases from V and 8 bases from J, with 16 bases in between. From germline, CDR1 is LNHNV and CDR2 YYDKDF (reference sequence). CDR3 sequence reads: CATSRDYDRSEGYTF. DNA for the CDR3: TGTGCCACCAGCAGAGATTATGACAGATCAGAAGGCTACACCTTC.

This chain links TRBV9 with TRBJ2-7; TRBD2 is a possible D gene (5 bases). Germline assignment: CDR1 SGDLS and CDR2 YYNGEE. Trimming removed 0 bases from V and 0 bases from J, with 7 bases in between. CDR3 length: 14 residues. CDR3 bases: TGTGCCAGCAGCGTAGCAGCGGCCTCCTACGAGCAGTACTTC. Translated: CASSVAAASYEQYF.

The rearrangement joins TRBV18 to TRBJ1-1; 9 positions match TRBD1. The CDR3 loop spans 14 amino acids. The ends lost 4 bases at V and 5 bases at J; junction bases unmatched: 5. Germline CDR1 and CDR2: KGHSH and LQKENI. As DNA, the CDR3 is TGTGCCAGCTCACTGGGACAGGGAGGGACTGAAGCTTTCTTT. As protein: CASSLGQGGTEAFF.

The chain uses TRBV15 and TRBJ1-1; TRBD1 matches at 9 bases. The CDR3 loop spans 17 amino acids. The germline CDR1 and CDR2 sequences are LNHNV and YYDKDF (reference sequence). V trimming: 3 bases; J trimming: 3 bases; junction bases outside the gene matches: 11. CDR3 region: CATSSRGQGEGYTEAFF. CDR3 DNA sequence: TGTGCCACCAGCAGTAGGGGACAGGGAGAGGGGTACACTGAAGCTTTCTTT. Complete variable domain (other parts from reference TRBV15 and TRBJ1-1): DAMVIQNPRYQVTQFGKPVTLSCSQTLNHNVMYWYQQKSSQAPKLLFHYYDKDFNNEADTPDNFQSRRPNTSFCFLDIRSPGLGDTAMYLCATSSRGQGEGYTEAFFGQGTRLTVV.

Here the CDR3 DNA reads TGCGCCAGCAGGACAGGGAATCCTGTGAACACTGAAGCTTTCTTT. Translated: CASRTGNPVNTEAFF. The chain is built from TRBV10-2 and TRBJ1-1; 7 nucleotides align to TRBD1. Germline assignment: CDR1 WSHSY and CDR2 SAAADI. The CDR3 sequence is 15 residues long. Losses at the gene ends were 6 bases for V and 0 bases for J; bases not matched to a gene: 7.

In its sample, this clone was seen once. This chain links TRBV28 with TRBJ2-7; 12 bases map to TRBD1. The V gene's germline CDR1 is MDHEN and CDR2 SYDVKM. There are 16 residues in the CDR3. With 4 bases clipped from V and 5 bases from J, the junction kept 9 bases outside the gene matches. The CDR3 DNA reads as TGTGCCAGCAGTTCGCCCGGGGACAGGGGGCCCCACGAGCAGTACTTC. Its protein product is CASSSPGDRGPHEQYF.